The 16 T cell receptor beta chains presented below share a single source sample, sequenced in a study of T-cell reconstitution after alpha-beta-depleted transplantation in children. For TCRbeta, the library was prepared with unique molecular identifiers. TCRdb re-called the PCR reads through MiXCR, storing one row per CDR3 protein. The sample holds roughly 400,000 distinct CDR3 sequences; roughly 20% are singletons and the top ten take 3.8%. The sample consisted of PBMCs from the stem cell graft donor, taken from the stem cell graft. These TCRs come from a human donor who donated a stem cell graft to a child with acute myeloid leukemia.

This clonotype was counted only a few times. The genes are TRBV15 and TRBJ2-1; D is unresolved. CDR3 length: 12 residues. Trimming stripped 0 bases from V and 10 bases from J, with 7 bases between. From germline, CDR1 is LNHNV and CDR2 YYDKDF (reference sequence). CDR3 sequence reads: CATSRDLVEQFF. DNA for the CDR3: TGTGCCACCAGCAGAGATTTGGTCGAGCAGTTCTTC.

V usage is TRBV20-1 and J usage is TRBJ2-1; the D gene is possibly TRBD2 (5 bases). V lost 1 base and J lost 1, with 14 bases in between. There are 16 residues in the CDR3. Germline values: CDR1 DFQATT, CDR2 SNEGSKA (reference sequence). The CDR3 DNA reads TGCAGTGCTAGAGGTAGTGGCGGGCCGTCCTACAATGAGCAGTTCTTC. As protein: CSARGSGGPSYNEQFF.

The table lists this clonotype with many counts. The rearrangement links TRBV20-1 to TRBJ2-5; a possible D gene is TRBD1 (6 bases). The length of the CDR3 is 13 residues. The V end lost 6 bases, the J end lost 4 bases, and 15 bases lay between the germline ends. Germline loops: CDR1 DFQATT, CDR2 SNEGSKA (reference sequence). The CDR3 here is CSAGRGGGETQYF. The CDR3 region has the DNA TGCAGTGCCGGCAGGGGCGGAGGAGAGACCCAGTACTTC.

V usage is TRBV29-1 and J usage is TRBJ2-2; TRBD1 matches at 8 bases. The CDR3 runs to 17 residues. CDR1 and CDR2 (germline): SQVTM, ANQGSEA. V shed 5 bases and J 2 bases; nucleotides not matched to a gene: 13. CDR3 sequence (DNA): TGCAGCGTTTCAGGGGGCAGGGGCCAATTTAACACCGGGGAGCTGTTTTTT. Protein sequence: CSVSGGRGQFNTGELFF.

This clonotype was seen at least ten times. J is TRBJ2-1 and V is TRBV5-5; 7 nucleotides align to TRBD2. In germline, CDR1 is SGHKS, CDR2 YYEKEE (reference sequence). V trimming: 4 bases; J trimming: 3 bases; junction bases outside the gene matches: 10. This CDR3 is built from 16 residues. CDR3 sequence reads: CASSRTSRYLYNEQFF. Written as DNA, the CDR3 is TGTGCCAGCAGCCGGACTAGTCGGTATCTCTACAATGAGCAGTTCTTC.

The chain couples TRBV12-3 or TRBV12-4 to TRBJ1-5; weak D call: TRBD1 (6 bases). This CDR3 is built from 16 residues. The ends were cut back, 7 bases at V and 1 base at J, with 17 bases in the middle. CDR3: CASTFGGAGSNQPQHF. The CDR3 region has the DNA TGTGCCAGCACTTTCGGGGGGGCCGGGAGCAATCAGCCCCAGCATTTT.

The CDR3 region has the DNA TGTGCCAGCAGCTTAGCGGGAGGGTCGACAGGGGAGCAGTTCTTC. This encodes CASSLAGGSTGEQFF. The chain uses TRBV7-9 and TRBJ2-1; perhaps D is TRBD1 or TRBD2 (7 bases each). The CDR3 runs to 15 residues. V lost 0 bases and J lost 10, with 16 bases in between. Germline V gives CDR1 SEHNR, CDR2 FQNEAQ (reference sequence).

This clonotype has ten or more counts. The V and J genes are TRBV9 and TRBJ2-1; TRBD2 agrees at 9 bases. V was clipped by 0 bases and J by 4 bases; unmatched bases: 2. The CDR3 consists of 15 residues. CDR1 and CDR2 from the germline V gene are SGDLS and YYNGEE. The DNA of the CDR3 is TGTGCCAGCAGCGTAGGGCTAGCGGGGTACAATGAGCAGTTCTTC. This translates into CASSVGLAGYNEQFF.

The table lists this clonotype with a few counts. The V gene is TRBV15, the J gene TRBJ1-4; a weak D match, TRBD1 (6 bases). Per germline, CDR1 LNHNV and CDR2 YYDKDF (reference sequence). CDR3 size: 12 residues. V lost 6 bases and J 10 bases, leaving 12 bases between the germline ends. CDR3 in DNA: TGTGCCACCAGGGCAGGGGAGGGAAAACTGTTTTTT. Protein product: CATRAGEGKLFF.

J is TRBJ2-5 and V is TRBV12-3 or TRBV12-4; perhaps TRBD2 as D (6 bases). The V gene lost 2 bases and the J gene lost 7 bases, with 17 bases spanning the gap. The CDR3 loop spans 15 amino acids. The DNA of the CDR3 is TGTGCCAGCAGTTTACCGGGAGCAGCCAGTGGGACCCAGTACTTC. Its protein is CASSLPGAASGTQYF.

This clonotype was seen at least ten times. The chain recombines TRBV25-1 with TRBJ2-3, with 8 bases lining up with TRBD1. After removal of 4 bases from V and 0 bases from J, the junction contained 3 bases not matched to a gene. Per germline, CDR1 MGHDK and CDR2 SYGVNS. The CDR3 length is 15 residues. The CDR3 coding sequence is TGTGCCAGCAGTGGGCGGACAGGGAGCACAGATACGCAGTATTTT. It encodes CASSGRTGSTDTQYF.

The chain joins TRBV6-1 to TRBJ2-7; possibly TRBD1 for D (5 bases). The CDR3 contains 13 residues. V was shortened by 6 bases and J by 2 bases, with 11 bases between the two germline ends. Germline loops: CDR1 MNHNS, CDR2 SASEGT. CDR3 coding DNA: TGTGCCAGCAGGCGTGGACATCCCTACGAGCAGTACTTC. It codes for CASRRGHPYEQYF.

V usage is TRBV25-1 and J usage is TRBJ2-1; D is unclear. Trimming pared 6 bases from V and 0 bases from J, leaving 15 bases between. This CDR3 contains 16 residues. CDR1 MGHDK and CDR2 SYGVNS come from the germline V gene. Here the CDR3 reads CASRSFGFGSYNEQFF. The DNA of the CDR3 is TGTGCCAGCAGGTCTTTCGGATTCGGCTCCTACAATGAGCAGTTCTTC. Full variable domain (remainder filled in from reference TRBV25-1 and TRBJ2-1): EADIYQTPRYLVIGTGKKITLECSQTMGHDKMYWYQQDPGMELHLIHYSYGVNSTEKGDLSSESTVSRIRTEHFPLTLESARPSHTSQYLCASRSFGFGSYNEQFFGPGTRLTVL.

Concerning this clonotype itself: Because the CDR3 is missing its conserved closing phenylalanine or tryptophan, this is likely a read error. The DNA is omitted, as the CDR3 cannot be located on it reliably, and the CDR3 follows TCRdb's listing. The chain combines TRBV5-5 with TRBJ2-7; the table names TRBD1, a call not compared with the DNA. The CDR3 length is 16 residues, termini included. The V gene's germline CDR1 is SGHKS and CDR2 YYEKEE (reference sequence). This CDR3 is CASSLMVLGNGQLQRL.

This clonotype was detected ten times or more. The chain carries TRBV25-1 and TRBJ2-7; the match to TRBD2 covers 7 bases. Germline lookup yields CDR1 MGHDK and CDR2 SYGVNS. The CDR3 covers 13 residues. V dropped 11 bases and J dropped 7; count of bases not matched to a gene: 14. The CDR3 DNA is TGTGCCTCGACTGGGGGAGGGCCAGGAGAGCAGTACTTC. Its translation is CASTGGGPGEQYF.

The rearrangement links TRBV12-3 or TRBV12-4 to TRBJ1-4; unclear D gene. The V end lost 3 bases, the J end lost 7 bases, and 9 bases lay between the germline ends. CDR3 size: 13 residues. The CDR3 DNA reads TGTGCCAGCAGTTTTAGTCTGTCTGAAAAACTGTTTTTT. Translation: CASSFSLSEKLFF.